Listed below are T cell receptor beta chains from one sample, sequenced in a study of T-cell reconstitution after alpha-beta-depleted transplantation in children. TCRdb reprocessed the PCR reads via MiXCR and lists one record per CDR3 protein. The sample includes 350,000 to 500,000 distinct CDR3 sequences, 43% seen only once; the top ten take 25% to 30%. The specimen was PBMCs, collected before TCRalphabeta/CD19-depleted stem cell transplant. Receptors were obtained from a girl aged 2-15 years with aplastic anemia, due to receive a stem cell transplant. CDR3s include the opening cysteine and the closing phenylalanine or tryptophan.

CDR3 protein: CSADRAVEQYF
V gene: TRBV20-1

CDR3 protein: CASSLDPPGTSGNTDTQYF
V gene: TRBV11-2

CDR3 protein: CASRGVGNEQFF
V gene: TRBV11-3

CDR3 protein: CASRQLAGASDTQYF
V gene: TRBV7-9

CDR3 protein: CSAGARGWYPTGELFF
V gene: TRBV20-1

CDR3 protein: CASSSSGTGAGGYTF
V gene: TRBV28

CDR3 protein: CASSVGLALSYEQYF
V gene: TRBV5-5

CDR3 protein: CSAPPAGASETQYF
V gene: TRBV20-1

CDR3 protein: CAWSVSGWETQYF
V gene: TRBV30

CDR3 protein: CASSFVAGGFGGTDTQYF
V gene: TRBV6-5

CDR3 protein: CASSLSPLGLGVYNEQFF
V gene: TRBV5-5

CDR3 protein: CASSFPGLAGGGQDTQYF
V gene: TRBV6-5

CDR3 protein: CASSHGQAAGETQYF
V gene: TRBV5-1

CDR3 protein: CSALGQGKADTQYF
V gene: TRBV29-1

CDR3 protein: CASSLRGLNHEQYF
V gene: TRBV5-1

CDR3 protein: CASSSIQGPGGNEQFF
V gene: TRBV5-1

CDR3 protein: CASGRGEGRGTDTQYF
V gene: TRBV5-1

CDR3 protein: CASSLGPLDGYTF
V gene: TRBV6-6

CDR3 protein: CATSRDQVETQYF
V gene: TRBV15

CDR3 protein: CASSEGHHQETQYF
V gene: TRBV27

CDR3 protein: CAISVGSSNQPQHF
V gene: TRBV10-3

CDR3 protein: CASSGLAYSYNEQFF
V gene: TRBV9

CDR3 protein: CASSPTRNTYSYNEQFF
V gene: TRBV7-2

CDR3 protein: CASNDRQYSNQPQHF
V gene: TRBV6-1